The 19 T cell receptor beta chains given below trace back to one sample, sequenced in a study of cytomegalovirus exposure and HLA in healthy donors. The table came from immunoSEQ multiplex PCR; TCRdb's copy has only in-frame clones and leaves some out. The sample contains tens of thousands of clones, around 85% of which appear only once. The sample consisted of PBMCs. These receptors came from a man aged 18 to 29 in good health and CMV-seropositive.

The CDR3 DNA sequence: TGTGCCATCAGTGAGTCGACGGGAGGGGGAGAAAAACTGTTTTTT. This sequence encodes CAISESTGGGEKLFF. The chain uses TRBV10-3 and TRBJ1-4; possible D gene TRBD1, 6 bases. Germline lookup yields CDR1 ENHRY and CDR2 SYGVKD. Trimming took 0 bases from V and 8 from J, leaving 13 bases between them. The CDR3 covers 15 residues.

This clone was seen more than once but under ten times. The chain recombines TRBV19 with TRBJ1-1, with TRBD1 matching over 11 bases. Germline CDR1 reads LNHDA; CDR2 reads SQIVND (reference sequence). The CDR3 length is 15 residues. Trimming took 0 bases from V and 10 from J; bases not matched to a gene: 7. The CDR3 here is CASSIDGWTGGPAFF. CDR3 nucleotides: TGTGCCAGTAGTATAGATGGTTGGACAGGGGGCCCAGCTTTCTTT.

V is TRBV7-8 and J is TRBJ1-2; maybe TRBD1 (6 bases). Per germline, CDR1 SGHVS and CDR2 FQNEAQ. This CDR3 is 14 amino acids long. Trimming cost V 5 bases and J 0 bases, with 10 bases left between them. CDR3 in DNA: TGTGCCAGCAGCACCAGGGGTTCTAACTATGGCTACACCTTC. Protein product: CASSTRGSNYGYTF.

CDR3 nucleotide sequence: TGTGCCAGCAGCGCCTGGGACAGAGAGACCCAGTACTTC. It is translated as CASSAWDRETQYF. The chain recombines TRBV5-8 with TRBJ2-5; 7 bases are shared with TRBD1. V lost 4 bases and J lost 4; bases outside the gene matches: 4. The CDR3 sequence is 13 residues long. CDR1 is SGHTS, CDR2 YDEGEE, per germline.

The CDR3 region is CASSPTSGGFTGELFF. The DNA for the CDR3 is TGTGCCAGCAGCCCTACTAGCGGGGGATTCACCGGGGAGCTGTTTTTT. The chain couples TRBV28 to TRBJ2-2, with 11 bases that match TRBD2. The CDR3 runs to 16 residues. Germline CDR1 and CDR2: MDHEN and SYDVKM. V shed 6 bases, J shed 4 bases, and the junction held 7 bases outside the gene matches. Full variable domain (missing parts from reference TRBV28 and TRBJ2-2): DVKVTQSSRYLVKRTGEKVFLECVQDMDHENMFWYRQDPGLGLRLIYFSYDVKMKEKGDIPEGYSVSREKKERFSLILESASTNQTSMYLCASSPTSGGFTGELFFGEGSRLTVL.

The chain combines TRBV6-1 with TRBJ1-5, with unresolved D. Germline CDR1 is MNHNS and CDR2 is SASEGT. The V end was cut by 2 bases, the J end by 4 bases, with 18 bases between. The CDR3 spans 17 residues. CDR3 sequence: CASSELQLGLFNQPQHF. The CDR3 nucleotides are TGTGCCAGCAGTGAACTTCAATTGGGCCTATTTAATCAGCCCCAGCATTTT.

Within the sample, this clone is medium-sized. The gene calls are TRBV13 and TRBJ2-1, with 14 bases that match TRBD2. Germline values: CDR1 PRHDT, CDR2 FYEKMQ (reference sequence). This CDR3 spans 18 amino acids. With 3 bases clipped from V and 0 bases from J, the junction kept 4 bases outside the gene matches. The CDR3 is CASSFPGTSGSSYNEQFF. The CDR3, as DNA: TGTGCCAGCAGCTTTCCCGGGACTAGCGGGAGCTCCTACAATGAGCAGTTCTTC.

V and J are TRBV2 and TRBJ2-2; TRBD2 aligns across 7 bases. Germline trimming cut 9 bases from V and 5 bases from J; bases unmatched to any gene: 6. Germline assignment: CDR1 SNHLY and CDR2 FYNNEI. The CDR3 runs 13 residues. The chain's CDR3 is CASRLALTGELFF. The CDR3 nucleotides read TGTGCCAGTAGACTAGCTCTAACCGGGGAGCTGTTTTTT.

This rearrangement joins TRBV6-4 to TRBJ2-1, with D maybe TRBD2 (6 bases). V gave up 0 bases and J gave up 9 bases, with 12 bases separating them. The V gene's germline CDR1 is MRHNA and CDR2 SNTAGT. The CDR3 sequence is 14 residues long. As DNA, the CDR3 is TGTGCCAGCAGTGACTCAATGGGGCGGGGTGAGCAGTTCTTC. Translation: CASSDSMGRGEQFF.

This rearrangement joins TRBV29-1 to TRBJ2-5; 9 nucleotides line up with TRBD1. Germline lookup yields CDR1 SQVTM and CDR2 ANQGSEA. The junction had 5 bases not matched to a gene; V was cut back by 0 bases and J by 3 bases. The CDR3 has 15 residues. CDR3 protein: CSVEDFRTGEETQYF. CDR3 nucleotides: TGCAGCGTTGAAGACTTCAGGACAGGGGAAGAGACCCAGTACTTC.

The chain combines TRBV28 with TRBJ2-7; 7 bases are a match to TRBD2. The V gene end was trimmed by 3 bases and the J gene end by 6 bases; junction bases not matched to a gene: 11. Per germline, CDR1 MDHEN and CDR2 SYDVKM. The CDR3 runs to 15 residues. For the CDR3, the DNA is TGTGCCAGCAGTTTGTATGAGGGGAGGACTAGCGAGCAGTACTTC. It encodes CASSLYEGRTSEQYF.

The chain links TRBV5-1 to TRBJ2-6; D remains ambiguous. The germline V and J ends were trimmed by 6 bases and 0 bases, with 13 bases remaining between them. The CDR3 has 16 residues. Germline V gene lookup returns CDR1 SGHRS and CDR2 YFSETQ. The CDR3 bases are TGCGCCAGCACCTTAGCCCCAGGCTCTGGGGCCAACGTCCTGACTTTC. The encoded protein is CASTLAPGSGANVLTF. The full variable domain, with the rest looked up from reference TRBV5-1 and TRBJ2-6, is KAGVTQTPRYLIKTRGQQVTLSCSPISGHRSVSWYQQTPGQGLQFLFEYFSETQRNKGNFPGRFSGRQFSNSRSEMNVSTLELGDSALYLCASTLAPGSGANVLTFGAGSRLTVL.

The genes are TRBV28 and TRBJ2-3; 11 bases fit TRBD2. This CDR3 is 16 amino acids long. J was trimmed by 2 bases and V by 3 bases; bases with no gene match: 4. Germline lookup yields CDR1 MDHEN and CDR2 SYDVKM. The CDR3 DNA reads TGTGCCAGCAGTTTCGGGACTAGCGGTGACACAGATACGCAGTATTTT. Protein: CASSFGTSGDTDTQYF. Supplemented by reference TRBV28 and TRBJ2-3, the full variable domain reads DVKVTQSSRYLVKRTGEKVFLECVQDMDHENMFWYRQDPGLGLRLIYFSYDVKMKEKGDIPEGYSVSREKKERFSLILESASTNQTSMYLCASSFGTSGDTDTQYFGPGTRLTVL.

The chain links TRBV19 to TRBJ1-5; 10 nucleotides match TRBD1. The CDR3 extends over 15 amino acids. Trimming cost V 5 bases and J 2 bases; bases outside gene matches: 3. The germline CDR1 and CDR2 sequences are LNHDA and SQIVND (reference sequence). The CDR3, as DNA: TGTGCCAGTAGTTCCGGGACAGGGGGCAATCAGCCCCAGCATTTT. Its protein is CASSSGTGGNQPQHF.

CDR3 sequence reads: CASSHEPGQGFLYF. CDR3 coding DNA: TGCGCCAGCAGCCATGAACCGGGACAGGGGTTCCTGTACTTC. The chain combines TRBV4-1 with TRBJ2-4; 10 nucleotides line up with TRBD1. V lost 3 bases and J lost 15; bases outside the gene matches: 11. Germline loops: CDR1 MGHRA, CDR2 YSYEKL. This CDR3 contains 14 residues.

The V gene is TRBV27, the J gene TRBJ2-3; 9 bases are a match to TRBD1. Trimming at V came to 4 bases and at J to 3 bases, leaving 5 bases not matched to a gene. Germline values: CDR1 MNHEY, CDR2 SMNVEV (reference sequence). The CDR3 contains 15 residues. The CDR3 bases are TGTGCCAGCAGTTCGAACAGGGGGCTGACAGATACGCAGTATTTT. Protein product: CASSSNRGLTDTQYF.

This clone was seen once. For the CDR3, the DNA is TGTGCCAGTAGTATTGGGCTCCGTAACGGGGAGCTGTTTTTT. This translates into CASSIGLRNGELFF. J is TRBJ2-2 and V is TRBV19; D is unclear. Trimming shortened V by 3 bases and J by 7 bases, and 12 bases separated the two germline ends. This CDR3 contains 14 residues. Germline CDR1 LNHDA, CDR2 SQIVND (reference sequence).

This chain connects TRBV2 to TRBJ1-5; weak D call: TRBD1 (5 bases). CDR1 and CDR2 (germline): SNHLY, FYNNEI. V lost 8 bases and J lost 0, with 11 bases in between. The CDR3 runs 14 residues. CDR3 in amino acids: CASGGINSNQPQHF. The CDR3 nucleotides are TGTGCCAGCGGGGGGATCAATAGCAATCAGCCCCAGCATTTT. Looking up the rest from reference TRBV2 and TRBJ1-5 gives the full variable domain: EPEVTQTPSHQVTQMGQEVILRCVPISNHLYFYWYRQILGQKVEFLVSFYNNEISEKSEIFDDQFSVERPDGSNFTLKIRSTKLEDSAMYFCASGGINSNQPQHFGDGTRLSIL.

The chain links TRBV7-9 to TRBJ2-7, with D unresolved. V was shortened by 4 bases and J by 0 bases, with 13 bases between the two germline ends. Germline assignment: CDR1 SEHNR and CDR2 FQNEAQ (reference sequence). The CDR3 runs 15 residues. CDR3 in amino acids: CASSSATRSSYEQYF. The CDR3 coding sequence is TGTGCCAGCAGCTCCGCTACGCGGTCCTCCTACGAGCAGTACTTC.